Below, 10 T cell receptor beta chains from the same sample are listed, as sequenced in a study of T cells in Graves' hyperthyroidism and ophthalmopathy. RNA transcripts provided the source from which TCR beta CDR3 regions were amplified. With the HTBI primer set, the TCR CDR3 went through a first round of RT-PCR. TCRdb reprocessed the multiplex PCR reads via MiXCR and lists one record per CDR3 protein. Among around 520,000 distinct CDR3 sequences listed, roughly an eighth were seen once. The specimen was blood. All receptors derive from a woman between 18 and 29 years old with Graves' hyperthyroidism.

The gene calls are TRBV5-6 and TRBJ1-1, with D uncertain. CDR3 length: 13 residues. Between the trimmed V and J ends, which lost 7 bases and 5 bases, there was a span of 15 bases. Germline CDR1 reads SGHDT; CDR2 reads YYEEEE. CDR3 amino acids: CASHAPIRTEAFF. CDR3 nucleotide sequence: TGTGCCAGCCACGCGCCAATCAGGACTGAAGCTTTCTTT.

This clonotype was detected ten times or more. The chain uses TRBV20-1 and TRBJ2-3; D is unclear. From germline, CDR1 is DFQATT and CDR2 SNEGSKA (reference sequence). The CDR3 covers 13 residues. The germline V and J ends were trimmed by 3 bases and 6 bases, with 13 bases remaining between them. The CDR3 nucleotides read TGCAGTGCTAGGGGCGCTAGTTGGGATACGCAGTATTTT. It is translated as CSARGASWDTQYF.

This clonotype has just a few counts. One junction end does not reproduce the germline sequence, and a read error may be involved. This chain uses TRBV19 with TRBJ2-3, with D hard to call. The V gene's germline CDR1 is LNHDA and CDR2 SQIVND (reference sequence). This CDR3 spans 12 amino acids. The CDR3 nucleotides are TGCGCGACTGGGCGTGGCACAGATACGCAGTATTTT. Protein product: CATGRGTDTQYF.

In this sample, this clonotype turned up a few times. The rearrangement uses TRBV6-5 and TRBJ2-1; TRBD1 aligns across 7 bases. V was clipped by 4 bases and J by 5 bases; unmatched bases: 5. Germline loops: CDR1 MNHEY, CDR2 SVGAGI. The CDR3 totals 14 residues. CDR3 amino acids: CASSLGQKHNEQFF. The CDR3 region has the DNA TGTGCCAGCAGTTTGGGACAGAAACACAATGAGCAGTTCTTC.

This clonotype was seen at least ten times. The chain is built from TRBV20-1 and TRBJ2-5, with D possibly TRBD2 on 6 matching bases. Germline assignment: CDR1 DFQATT and CDR2 SNEGSKA (reference sequence). V lost 6 bases to trimming and J lost 4 bases, with 15 bases between them. This CDR3 comprises 13 residues. The CDR3 loop reads CSAAKRVRETQYF. CDR3 nucleotides: TGCAGTGCCGCGAAGCGGGTTCGAGAGACCCAGTACTTC.

The V gene is TRBV5-5, the J gene TRBJ1-5; D not resolved. Germline V gives CDR1 SGHKS, CDR2 YYEKEE (reference sequence). The CDR3 extends over 16 amino acids. V was trimmed by 2 bases and J by 1 base, leaving 13 bases between them. The CDR3 bases are TGTGCCAGCAGCTTTGGCCCCCTCAACAGCAATCAGCCCCAGCATTTT. This encodes CASSFGPLNSNQPQHF.

This clonotype showed up just a few times. The rearrangement links TRBV15 to TRBJ1-1; D call uncertain. CDR1 is LNHNV, CDR2 YYDKDF, per germline (reference sequence). The CDR3 covers 11 residues. Trimming removed 4 bases at V and 8 bases at J, with 8 bases between. The CDR3 DNA reads TGTGCCACCAGCACAGAGACCGAAGCTTTCTTT. As protein: CATSTETEAFF. Using reference TRBV15 and TRBJ1-1 for the parts outside the CDR3, the full variable domain is DAMVIQNPRYQVTQFGKPVTLSCSQTLNHNVMYWYQQKSSQAPKLLFHYYDKDFNNEADTPDNFQSRRPNTSFCFLDIRSPGLGDTAMYLCATSTETEAFFGQGTRLTVV.

V usage is TRBV5-1 and J usage is TRBJ1-2; 11 bases line up with TRBD1. CDR1 and CDR2 (germline): SGHRS, YFSETQ. The V and J ends lost 2 bases and 12 bases, in that order; junction bases with no gene match: 6. The CDR3 is 13 residues long. This CDR3 reads CASSLGQGAKNTF. CDR3 DNA sequence: TGCGCCAGCAGCTTAGGACAGGGGGCGAAGAACACCTTC.

About this clonotype itself: An end of the junction differs from the germline gene, which may be a read error. The chain is built from TRBV12-5 and TRBJ2-4, with 8 bases matching TRBD2. CDR1 is LGHNT and CDR2 is FRNRAP in the germline V gene. This CDR3 has 16 amino acids. The CDR3 nucleotides read TGTGCTAGTGGTTTGGACGGGAGGGAGGTCAAAAACGTTCAGTACTTC. It yields the protein CASGLDGREVKNVQYF.

Many counts were recorded for this clonotype. The chain couples TRBV7-2 to TRBJ2-3, with D maybe TRBD2 (7 bases). This CDR3 contains 15 residues. V was cut by 5 bases and J by 3 bases, with 15 bases left in between. Germline V CDR1 and CDR2: SGHTA, FQGNSA. CDR3 in amino acids: CASSLRGGGTDTQYF. Here the CDR3 DNA reads TGTGCCAGCAGCCTAAGGGGAGGGGGAACAGATACGCAGTATTTT.